These 25 T cell receptor gamma chains were all obtained from the same sample, sequenced in a study of Vδ1+ human thymocytes. Study-wide findings and caveats: Thymic TRG and TRD repertoires appeared highly polyclonal.

Sequences come from RNA converted to cDNA by reverse transcription. CDR3 amplicons came from multiplex PCR with pooled V-gene forward and constant-region reverse primers. TCRdb fed the multiplex PCR reads to CATT. The sample holds 25,000 to 30,000 gamma-chain clones, around 18% seen once. Which antigens these TCRs recognize remains unknown. Sequenced sample: Vdelta1+ gamma-delta thymocytes from the thymus. The subset here: FACS-sorted CD3+ TCRalphabeta- TCRVdelta1+ TCRVdelta2- thymocytes. The receptors were sampled from a boy in the first two years of life who had congenital heart surgery.

The chain has TRGV4 and TRGJ1 or TRGJ2. Germline assignment: CDR1 EGSTGY and CDR2 YDSYTSSV. The V and J ends lost 0 bases and 2 bases, in that order; junction bases with no gene match: 10. This CDR3 region has 16 residues. CDR3 region: CATWDGPQPHYYKKLF. CDR3 sequence (DNA): TGTGCCACCTGGGATGGGCCTCAGCCCCATTATTATAAGAAACTCTTT.

The chain couples TRGV5 to TRGJ1 or TRGJ2. The ends lost 6 bases at V and 3 bases at J; junction bases unmatched: 8. This CDR3 contains 13 residues. Germline assignment: CDR1 VINAFY and CDR2 YDVSNSKD. DNA of the CDR3: TGTGCCACCTGGACACTCACTTATTATAAGAAACTCTTT. As protein: CATWTLTYYKKLF.

This clone came up a few times. This rearrangement joins TRGV4 to TRGJ1 or TRGJ2. V gave up 5 bases and J gave up 8 bases; unmatched junction bases: 12. CDR1 is EGSTGY, CDR2 YDSYTSSV, per germline. The CDR3 extends over 13 amino acids. CDR3 sequence (DNA): TGTGCCACCTGGGGCCCAGCGGAGGATAAGAAACTCTTT. Translating gives CATWGPAEDKKLF.

This chain connects TRGV9 to TRGJ1 or TRGJ2. J lost 12 bases, V lost 0 bases, and 14 bases had no gene match. Germline V gene sequence: CDR1 GITISATS, CDR2 ISYDGTV (reference sequence). The CDR3 length is 14 residues. CDR3 sequence reads: CALWEVQEIKGKLF. The CDR3 region has the DNA TGTGCCTTGTGGGAGGTGCAGGAGATAAAGGGGAAACTCTTT.

In regard to this clone: The sample contains more than one DNA sequence encoding this CDR3. This chain uses TRGV9 with TRGJ1 or TRGJ2. The J segment lost 4 bases and the V segment lost 1 base, leaving 4 bases of the junction unmatched. The CDR3 length is 13 residues. Germline V lookup: CDR1 GITISATS, CDR2 ISYDGTV (reference sequence). The CDR3: CALWEVSYYKKLF. For the CDR3, the DNA is TGTGCCTTGTGGGAGGTCTCGTATTATAAGAAACTCTTT.

The rearrangement links TRGV4 to TRGJ1 or TRGJ2. Trimming at V came to 4 bases and at J to 3 bases, leaving 12 bases not matched to a gene. The germline gives CDR1 EGSTGY, CDR2 YDSYTSSV. CDR3 length equals 15 residues. This CDR3 is CATWDPWFSYYKKLF. The CDR3 DNA follows: TGTGCCACCTGGGACCCGTGGTTCAGTTATTATAAGAAACTCTTT.

This chain joins TRGV5 and TRGJ1 or TRGJ2. J was trimmed by 6 bases and V by 0 bases; bases with no gene match: 8. The CDR3 spans 14 residues. From germline, CDR1 is VINAFY and CDR2 YDVSNSKD. The CDR3 is CATWDRPVGYKKLF. The CDR3 region has the DNA TGTGCCACCTGGGACAGGCCGGTGGGTTATAAGAAACTCTTT.

This clone appeared a few times. Other DNA sequences in this specimen translate into the identical CDR3. This rearrangement joins TRGV9 to TRGJ1 or TRGJ2. CDR1 is GITISATS and CDR2 is ISYDGTV in the germline V gene (reference sequence). Trimming removed 3 bases from V and 0 bases from J; junction bases left unmatched: 5. CDR3 length: 14 amino acids. CDR3 in amino acids: CALWEISNYYKKLF. CDR3 DNA: TGTGCCTTGTGGGAGATCTCGAATTATTATAAGAAACTCTTT.

A word on this clone: The sample carries other DNA sequences with the same CDR3. The V gene is TRGV4, the J gene TRGJ1 or TRGJ2. The CDR3 runs 12 residues. Germline V gene data show CDR1 as EGSTGY and CDR2 as YDSYTSSV. V trimming: 2 bases; J trimming: 4 bases; junction bases outside the gene matches: 2. The CDR3 DNA is TGTGCCACCTGGGATGTCTATTATAAGAAACTCTTT. This encodes CATWDVYYKKLF.

J is TRGJ1 or TRGJ2 and V is TRGV9. V was pared by 2 bases and J by 1 base, with 8 bases of the junction left unmatched. The V gene's germline CDR1 is GITISATS and CDR2 ISYDGTV (reference sequence). The CDR3 length is 15 residues. The CDR3 reads CALWEESSNYYKKLF. As DNA, the CDR3 is TGTGCCTTGTGGGAGGAGTCTTCAAATTATTATAAGAAACTCTTT.

As to this clone: TCRdb's entry gives the protein of a much larger clone, which mismatches this DNA's translation at residue 7, likely from a read error; the protein reported here is translated from the DNA. This chain links TRGV5 with TRGJ1 or TRGJ2. V lost 0 bases to trimming and J lost 12 bases; unmatched junction nucleotides: 5. Germline CDR1 VINAFY, CDR2 YDVSNSKD. This CDR3 contains 11 residues. Here the CDR3 reads CATWDRSGKLF. In DNA form, the CDR3 reads TGTGCCACCTGGGACAGGTCCGGGAAACTCTTT.

The J gene is TRGJ1 or TRGJ2, the V gene TRGV9. The V gene's germline CDR1 is GITISATS and CDR2 ISYDGTV (reference sequence). The CDR3 totals 13 residues. The ends lost 3 bases at V and 3 bases at J; junction bases unmatched: 5. The CDR3 protein is CALWEFLYYKKLF. DNA of the CDR3: TGTGCCTTGTGGGAGTTTCTTTATTATAAGAAACTCTTT.

This clone was seen only a few times. Other DNA sequences of this sample code for an identical CDR3. The chain employs TRGV9 and TRGJ1 or TRGJ2. CDR1 GITISATS and CDR2 ISYDGTV come from the germline V gene (reference sequence). The J segment lost 4 bases and the V segment lost 3 bases, leaving 6 bases of the junction unmatched. This CDR3 is 13 amino acids long. CDR3 DNA sequence: TGTGCCTTGTGGGAGATACCCTATTATAAGAAACTCTTT. Translated, it gives CALWEIPYYKKLF.

As to this clone: Being one base from a much bigger clone, this may be a read error. This sample also contains other DNA sequences that code for the same CDR3. The gene calls are TRGV9 and TRGJ1 or TRGJ2. The CDR3 loop spans 14 amino acids. Germline CDR1 is GITISATS and CDR2 is ISYDGTV (reference sequence). The V and J ends lost 3 bases and 0 bases, in that order; junction bases with no gene match: 5. CDR3 amino acids: CALWEPTNYYKKLF. As DNA, the CDR3 is TGTGCCTTGTGGGAGCCGACGAATTATTATAAGAAACTCTTT.

This chain links TRGV3 with TRGJP2. CDR1 is VTNTFY, CDR2 YDVSTARD, per germline (reference sequence). The CDR3 has 14 amino acids. V trimming: 0 bases; J trimming: 6 bases; junction bases outside the gene matches: 4. The CDR3 region has the DNA TGTGCCACCTGGGACAGGCGGCGTGATTGGATCAAGACGTTT. Translated, it gives CATWDRRRDWIKTF.

The chain uses TRGV9 and TRGJ1 or TRGJ2. V lost 5 bases to trimming and J lost 10 bases; unmatched junction nucleotides: 14. Germline V gene sequence: CDR1 GITISATS, CDR2 ISYDGTV (reference sequence). This CDR3 comprises 13 residues. CDR3 region: CALWGGVYRKKLF. CDR3 nucleotide sequence: TGTGCCTTGTGGGGGGGGGTCTACCGCAAGAAACTCTTT.

In this sample, this clone turned up a few times. This could be a read error, since a much larger clone is one nucleotide away. The same CDR3 also results from other DNA sequences found in this sample. V is TRGV3 and J is TRGJ1 or TRGJ2. Germline CDR1 reads VTNTFY; CDR2 reads YDVSTARD (reference sequence). After removal of 0 bases from V and 10 bases from J, the junction contained 9 bases not matched to a gene. The CDR3 spans 13 residues. CDR3 region: CATWDRPGYKKLF. The DNA of the CDR3 is TGTGCCACCTGGGACAGGCCGGGGTACAAGAAACTCTTT.

This clone was recorded a few times. At one end the junction does not follow the germline gene, possibly because of a read error. Other DNA sequences within the sample encode an identical CDR3. The chain is built from TRGV4 and TRGJ1 or TRGJ2. Germline CDR1 and CDR2: EGSTGY and YDSYTSSV. The CDR3 consists of 14 residues. The CDR3 DNA follows: TGTGCCACCTGGGATGAAGAAGCTTATTATAAGAAACTCTTC. Protein: CATWDEEAYYKKLF.

V is TRGV9 and J is TRGJ1 or TRGJ2. Looked up from germline, CDR1 is GITISATS and CDR2 is ISYDGTV (reference sequence). V lost 4 bases and J lost 7; bases outside the gene matches: 13. The CDR3 covers 14 residues. In DNA, the CDR3 is TGTGCCTTGTGGGACTCCAGTTTAGACTATAAGAAACTCTTT. Its translation is CALWDSSLDYKKLF.

About this clone: The junction departs from the called germline gene at one end, perhaps through a read error. The chain combines TRGV5 with TRGJ1 or TRGJ2. The CDR3 length is 15 residues. CDR1 and CDR2 from the germline V gene are VINAFY and YDVSNSKD. The CDR3 region has the DNA TGTGCCGCCTGGGACAGGCCGGGGAATTATTATAAGAAACTCTTT. Translated: CAAWDRPGNYYKKLF.

This clone appeared a few times. This chain uses TRGV9 with TRGJP2. V shed 2 bases, J shed 2 bases, and the junction held 5 bases outside the gene matches. This CDR3 is built from 15 residues. The germline V gene has CDR1 GITISATS and CDR2 ISYDGTV (reference sequence). The CDR3 sequence is CALWEGKSSDWIKTF. Written as DNA, the CDR3 is TGTGCCTTGTGGGAGGGTAAGAGTAGTGATTGGATCAAGACGTTT.

The chain joins TRGV4 to TRGJP2. CDR1 is EGSTGY, CDR2 YDSYTSSV, per germline. V dropped 5 bases and J dropped 5; count of bases not matched to a gene: 8. The CDR3 consists of 14 residues. In DNA form, the CDR3 reads TGTGCCACCTGGGCCCGAGGAAGTGATTGGATCAAGACGTTT. Translated: CATWARGSDWIKTF.

This clone has only a few counts. The V and J genes are TRGV5 and TRGJ1 or TRGJ2. V gave up 0 bases and J gave up 6 bases; unmatched junction bases: 8. CDR1 VINAFY and CDR2 YDVSNSKD come from the germline V gene. The CDR3 sequence is 14 residues long. The CDR3 DNA sequence: TGTGCCACCTGGGACAGGCCCAGTGGTTATAAGAAACTCTTT. Amino acids: CATWDRPSGYKKLF.

This clone turned up a few times. This chain connects TRGV5 to TRGJ1 or TRGJ2. This CDR3 region has 11 residues. V gave up 4 bases and J gave up 9 bases; unmatched junction bases: 6. Germline CDR1 is VINAFY and CDR2 is YDVSNSKD. The CDR3 protein is CATWELSKKLF. CDR3 nucleotide sequence: TGTGCCACCTGGGAATTAAGTAAGAAACTCTTT.

This sequence joins TRGV9 and TRGJ1 or TRGJ2. V lost 0 bases, J lost 2 bases, and 7 bases stayed unmatched. The CDR3 runs to 15 residues. The germline V gene has CDR1 GITISATS and CDR2 ISYDGTV (reference sequence). This chain's CDR3 is CALWEVQMDYYKKLF. Here the CDR3 DNA reads TGTGCCTTGTGGGAGGTGCAAATGGATTATTATAAGAAACTCTTT.